The text below deals with one TCR beta chain. The antigen is not known. The sample belongs to a study of T-cell memory formation after mild COVID-19. General study findings and limits: Contracting clones localized mainly to CM and EM when CD4+ and mainly to EMRA when CD8+.

Trimming removed 5 bases from V and 3 bases from J; junction bases left unmatched: 7. The CDR3 covers 14 residues. Germline CDR1 is LNHDA and CDR2 is SQIVND (reference sequence). Researchers used 5'RACE with constant-segment primers to make TCR alpha and TCR beta cDNA libraries that carry sample barcodes and UMIs. TCRdb re-called the 5' RACE reads with MiXCR, one entry per CDR3 protein. The profile covers fewer than 250,000 distinct CDR3 sequences, with 25% to 35% appearing a single time and roughly 10% taken by the ten largest. V gene TRBV19 combines with J gene TRBJ2-7; 7 nucleotides line up with TRBD1. The sample taken for sequencing was PBMCs or a T cell subset sorted from them (not recorded which). The TCR originated in an adult woman who had mild COVID-19 (a few samples of this study predate the infection). Cell type and time point are not known. CDR3 sequence reads: CASSPTTGYYEQYF. The CDR3 nucleotides read TGTGCCAGTAGTCCAACGACAGGGTACTACGAGCAGTACTTC.